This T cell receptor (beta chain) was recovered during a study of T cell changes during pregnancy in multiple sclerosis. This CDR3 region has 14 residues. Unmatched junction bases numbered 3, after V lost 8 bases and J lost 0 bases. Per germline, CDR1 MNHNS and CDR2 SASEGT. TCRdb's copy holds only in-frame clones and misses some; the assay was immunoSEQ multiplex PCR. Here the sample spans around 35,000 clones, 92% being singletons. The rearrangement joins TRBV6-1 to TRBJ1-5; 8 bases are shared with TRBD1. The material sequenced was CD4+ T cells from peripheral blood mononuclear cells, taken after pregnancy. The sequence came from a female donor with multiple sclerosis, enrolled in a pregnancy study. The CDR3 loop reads CASGDRYSNQPQHF. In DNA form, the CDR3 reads TGTGCCAGCGGGGACAGGTATAGCAATCAGCCCCAGCATTTT.